Shown below are 16 T cell receptor beta chains from a single sample sequenced in a study of shared clonotypes between healthy human individuals. Here immunoSEQ multiplex PCR was the method, and the copy in TCRdb shows in-frame clones only, minus some. Counted here are 1.4 million to 1.5 million clones, roughly 96% occurring once; the ten biggest clones make up approximately 1%. Material for sequencing was naive CD4+ T cells sorted from blood. Subset meaning: CD45RA+ positively selected. Receptors originate from a man in his thirties or forties in good health.

The chain recombines TRBV7-9 with TRBJ1-3, with D maybe TRBD1 (5 bases). Germline CDR1 and CDR2: SEHNR and FQNEAQ (reference sequence). This CDR3 spans 17 amino acids. V was trimmed by 5 bases and J by 0 bases, leaving 17 bases between them. CDR3 nucleotide sequence: TGTGCCAGCAGCGGGTGGAGGACAACCAGCTCTGGAAACACCATATATTTT. It yields the protein CASSGWRTTSSGNTIYF.

The chain joins TRBV11-2 to TRBJ1-5; D not certain. Trimming took off 3 bases at V and 6 bases at J, with 6 bases between the two ends. CDR1 and CDR2 from the germline V gene are SGHAT and FQNNGV. The CDR3 consists of 12 residues. The CDR3 DNA sequence: TGTGCCAGCAGCTTTGTTTCTCAGCCCCAGCATTTT. It translates to CASSFVSQPQHF.

This clone was observed a single time. The genes are TRBV9 and TRBJ2-7; D unresolved. Per germline, CDR1 SGDLS and CDR2 YYNGEE. The CDR3 consists of 14 residues. The V end lost 0 bases, the J end lost 1 base, and 8 bases lay between the germline ends. This chain's CDR3 is CASSVEGLSYEQYF. The CDR3 nucleotides are TGTGCCAGCAGCGTAGAGGGATTATCCTACGAGCAGTACTTC.

This chain uses TRBV11-2 with TRBJ2-1; D not resolved. Germline V gene data show CDR1 as SGHAT and CDR2 as FQNNGV. The CDR3 loop spans 12 amino acids. V lost 0 bases and J 7 bases, leaving 4 bases between the germline ends. CDR3 sequence reads: CASSLDRNEQFF. The DNA for the CDR3 is TGTGCCAGCAGCTTAGACAGGAATGAGCAGTTCTTC.

V is TRBV11-2 and J is TRBJ2-3; 7 nucleotides align to TRBD1. This CDR3 contains 16 residues. Germline CDR1 SGHAT, CDR2 FQNNGV. V dropped 2 bases and J dropped 2; count of bases not matched to a gene: 7. CDR3 in DNA: TGTGCCAGCAGCTTATTAACGGACAGGTCCACAGATACGCAGTATTTT. Amino acid sequence: CASSLLTDRSTDTQYF. The whole variable domain, filled in from reference TRBV11-2 and TRBJ2-3, reads EAGVAQSPRYKIIEKRQSVAFWCNPISGHATLYWYQQILGQGPKLLIQFQNNGVVDDSQLPKDRFSAERLKGVDSTLKIQPAKLEDSAVYLCASSLLTDRSTDTQYFGPGTRLTVL.

The chain's CDR3 is CGTDRLNYGYTF. As DNA, the CDR3 is TGTGGAACGGACAGACTAAACTATGGCTACACCTTC. This chain joins TRBV28 and TRBJ1-2; D perhaps matches TRBD1 (6 bases). The CDR3 length is 12 residues. From germline, CDR1 is MDHEN and CDR2 SYDVKM.

Concerning this clone: Other DNA sequences of this sample code for an identical CDR3. The V gene is TRBV7-2, the J gene TRBJ2-7, with 7 bases identical to TRBD1. Per the germline V gene, CDR1 is SGHTA and CDR2 is FQGNSA. J gave up 6 bases and V 3 bases, and 5 bases lay outside the gene matches. This CDR3 region has 13 residues. CDR3 amino acids: CASSLRQGSEQYF. The CDR3 DNA reads TGTGCCAGCAGCTTGAGACAGGGTAGCGAGCAGTACTTC.

The rearrangement uses TRBV18 and TRBJ1-1; TRBD1 agrees at 7 bases. The V gene's germline CDR1 is KGHSH and CDR2 LQKENI. V was pared by 5 bases and J by 5 bases, with 8 bases of the junction left unmatched. This CDR3 contains 14 residues. The chain's CDR3 is CASSLQGLWTEAFF. CDR3 nucleotides: TGTGCCAGCTCATTACAGGGGCTGTGGACTGAAGCTTTCTTT.

V gene TRBV7-9 combines with J gene TRBJ1-5; TRBD1 matches at 9 bases. This CDR3 is 16 amino acids long. With V trimmed by 3 bases and J by 6 bases, 9 bases remained unmatched. The germline CDR1 and CDR2 sequences are SEHNR and FQNEAQ (reference sequence). The chain's CDR3 is CASSFSTGGAGQPQHF. CDR3 sequence (DNA): TGTGCCAGCAGCTTCAGTACAGGGGGCGCCGGTCAGCCCCAGCATTTT.

This clone has more than one count but fewer than ten. The rearrangement uses TRBV9 and TRBJ2-3, with a weak D call TRBD2 (6 bases). Between the trimmed V and J ends, which lost 7 bases and 7 bases, there was a span of 19 bases. Germline V gene sequence: CDR1 SGDLS, CDR2 YYNGEE. The CDR3 sequence is 14 residues long. The CDR3 sequence: CASGGSQADYTQYF. For the CDR3, the DNA is TGTGCCAGCGGGGGGAGCCAAGCGGACTATACGCAGTATTTT.

The CDR3 loop reads CASSLDEQFF. The CDR3 DNA reads as TGTGCCAGCAGCTTAGATGAGCAGTTCTTC. The rearrangement links TRBV7-8 to TRBJ2-1; D is unclear. In germline, CDR1 is SGHVS, CDR2 FQNEAQ. This CDR3 region has 10 residues. V gave up 1 base and J gave up 8 bases, with 0 bases separating them.

The rearrangement uses TRBV18 and TRBJ2-5, with D possibly matching TRBD2 (5 bases). The V end lost 3 bases, the J end lost 1 base, and 9 bases lay between the germline ends. Germline CDR1 KGHSH, CDR2 LQKENI. The length of the CDR3 is 14 residues. The CDR3 sequence is CASSPSGFQETQYF. The CDR3 DNA reads as TGTGCCAGCTCACCTTCGGGGTTCCAAGAGACCCAGTACTTC.

This clone was seen once. The chain combines TRBV5-1 with TRBJ1-1; a possible D gene is TRBD1 (6 bases). The V gene lost 2 bases and the J gene lost 3 bases, with 17 bases spanning the gap. There are 16 residues in the CDR3. Germline V gene sequence: CDR1 SGHRS, CDR2 YFSETQ. CDR3 protein: CASSLIMGQGYTEAFF. The CDR3 DNA sequence: TGCGCCAGCAGCTTAATTATGGGGCAGGGGTACACTGAAGCTTTCTTT. The whole variable domain, filled in from reference TRBV5-1 and TRBJ1-1, reads KAGVTQTPRYLIKTRGQQVTLSCSPISGHRSVSWYQQTPGQGLQFLFEYFSETQRNKGNFPGRFSGRQFSNSRSEMNVSTLELGDSALYLCASSLIMGQGYTEAFFGQGTRLTVV.

The chain couples TRBV7-9 to TRBJ2-3; 7 nucleotides match TRBD1. Germline CDR1 is SEHNR and CDR2 is FQNEAQ (reference sequence). There are 16 residues in the CDR3. V gave up 5 bases and J gave up 2 bases; unmatched junction bases: 10. In DNA form, the CDR3 reads TGTGCCAGCAGCCCAAGGGGACAGAAAAACACAGATACGCAGTATTTT. This gives the protein CASSPRGQKNTDTQYF.

The chain uses TRBV18 and TRBJ1-3, with 9 bases that match TRBD1. Losses at the gene ends were 5 bases for V and 0 bases for J; bases not matched to a gene: 5. The CDR3 covers 16 residues. Germline V lookup: CDR1 KGHSH, CDR2 LQKENI. DNA for the CDR3: TGTGCCAGCTCAGCCGGACAGGGGAGCTCTGGAAACACCATATATTTT. Its protein product is CASSAGQGSSGNTIYF.

The V gene is TRBV10-2, the J gene TRBJ1-5; no clear D. Germline CDR1 reads WSHSY; CDR2 reads SAAADI. CDR3 length equals 13 residues. V was cut by 7 bases and J by 1 base, with 8 bases left in between. The CDR3 region is CASNGGSNQPQHF. Written as DNA, the CDR3 is TGCGCCAGCAACGGCGGGAGCAATCAGCCCCAGCATTTT.